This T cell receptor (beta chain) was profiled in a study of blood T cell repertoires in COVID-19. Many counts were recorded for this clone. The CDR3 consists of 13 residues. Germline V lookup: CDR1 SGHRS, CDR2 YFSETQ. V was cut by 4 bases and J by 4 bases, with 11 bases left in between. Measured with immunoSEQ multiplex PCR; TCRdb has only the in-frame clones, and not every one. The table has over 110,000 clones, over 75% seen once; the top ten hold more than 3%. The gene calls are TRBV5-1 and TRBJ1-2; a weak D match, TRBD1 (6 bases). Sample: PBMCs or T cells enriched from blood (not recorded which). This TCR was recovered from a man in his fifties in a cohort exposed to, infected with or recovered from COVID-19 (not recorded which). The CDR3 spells CASSPDSSYGYTF. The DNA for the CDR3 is TGCGCCAGCAGCCCGGACAGCTCCTATGGCTACACCTTC.